This T cell receptor (beta chain) was retrieved from a study of human T cells and chemical hapten exposure. Details on this clonotype: A clone one base away is much larger, so this may be a read error. It is likely a read error, because the conserved phenylalanine at the end of the CDR3 is missing.

As the library was built, unique molecular identifiers were attached to individual cDNA molecules. How the authors handled the data: TCR counts had a median of approximately 96,000 per sample and spanned about 23,224 to 750,000. TCRdb analysed the RACE reads with MiXCR anew, one entry per CDR3 protein. The V and J calls reflect TCRdb's pipeline rather than the authors' work. The sample contains roughly 150,000 distinct CDR3 sequences, around a quarter of which appear only once. The CDR3 contains 15 residues. The germline gives CDR1 MNHEY, CDR2 SVGEGT. The V and J ends lost 8 bases and 3 bases respectively, with 20 bases between them. Time point meaning: patch test 3, about 24 weeks after DPC sensitization. Sample treatment: therapeutic diphenylcyclopropenone sensitization with weekly scalp DPC. Every donor had alopecia and was 18 to 70 years old; all were suitable for DPC.

The source was whole blood, collected in connection with sensitization to the hapten diphenylcyclopropenone (DPC). This TCR came from a young woman with alopecia areata. Some clones in this sample may be carry-over from other donors' samples. V is TRBV6-2 or TRBV6-3 and J is TRBJ2-7; a possible D gene is TRBD2 (5 bases). The CDR3 DNA reads TGTGCCAGCGGCCCCGAGGCGGGTAGTAACTACGAGCAGTACCTC. Protein: CASGPEAGSNYEQYL.